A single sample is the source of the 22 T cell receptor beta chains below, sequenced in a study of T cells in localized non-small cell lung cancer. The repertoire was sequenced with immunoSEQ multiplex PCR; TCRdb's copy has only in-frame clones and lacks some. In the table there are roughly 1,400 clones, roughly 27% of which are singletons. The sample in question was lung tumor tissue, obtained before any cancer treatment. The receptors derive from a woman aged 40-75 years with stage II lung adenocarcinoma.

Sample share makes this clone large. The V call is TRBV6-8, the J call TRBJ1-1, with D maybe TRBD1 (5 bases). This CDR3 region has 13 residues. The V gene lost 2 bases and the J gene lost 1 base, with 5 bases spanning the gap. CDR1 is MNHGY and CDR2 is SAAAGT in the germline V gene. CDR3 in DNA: TGTGCCAGCAGTTACAGGGGGAACACTGAAGCTTTCTTT. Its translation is CASSYRGNTEAFF.

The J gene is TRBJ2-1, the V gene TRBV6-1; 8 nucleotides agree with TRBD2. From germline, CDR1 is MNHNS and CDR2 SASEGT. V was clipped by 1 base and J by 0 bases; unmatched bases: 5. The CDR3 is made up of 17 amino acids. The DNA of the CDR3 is TGTGCCAGCAGTGAAGACCCAGCGGGAGTCTCCTACAATGAGCAGTTCTTC. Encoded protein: CASSEDPAGVSYNEQFF.

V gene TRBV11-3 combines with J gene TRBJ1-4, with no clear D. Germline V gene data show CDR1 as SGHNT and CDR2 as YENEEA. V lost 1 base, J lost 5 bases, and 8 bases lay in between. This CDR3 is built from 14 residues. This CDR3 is CASSLGGLNEKLFF. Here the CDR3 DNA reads TGTGCCAGCAGCTTAGGAGGGCTAAATGAAAAACTGTTTTTT. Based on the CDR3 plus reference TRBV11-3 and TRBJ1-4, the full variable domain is EAGVVQSPRYKIIEKKQPVAFWCNPISGHNTLYWYLQNLGQGPELLIRYENEEAVDDSQLPKDRFSAERLKGVDSTLKIQPAELGDSAVYLCASSLGGLNEKLFFGSGTQLSVL.

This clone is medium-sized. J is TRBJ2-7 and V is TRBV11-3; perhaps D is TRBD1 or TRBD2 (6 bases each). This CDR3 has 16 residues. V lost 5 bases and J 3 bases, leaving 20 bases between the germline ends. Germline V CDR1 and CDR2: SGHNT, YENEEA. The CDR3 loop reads CASSGGRGIGGYEQYF. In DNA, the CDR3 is TGTGCCAGCAGCGGGGGTCGCGGGATAGGGGGCTACGAGCAGTACTTC.

CDR3 sequence: CASSPRWGVGTEAFF. The CDR3 DNA follows: TGTGCCAGCAGCCCCCGTTGGGGGGTGGGCACTGAAGCTTTCTTT. The genes are TRBV11-3 and TRBJ1-1, with D possibly being TRBD1 (5 bases). This CDR3 region has 15 residues. Germline CDR1 reads SGHNT; CDR2 reads YENEEA. V lost 5 bases and J lost 4, with 17 bases in between.

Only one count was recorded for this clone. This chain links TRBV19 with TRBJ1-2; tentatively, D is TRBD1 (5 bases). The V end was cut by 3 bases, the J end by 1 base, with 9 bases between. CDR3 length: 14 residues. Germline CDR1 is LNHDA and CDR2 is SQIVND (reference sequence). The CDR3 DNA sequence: TGTGCCAGTAGTATCGGGACGGGTAACTATGGCTACACCTTC. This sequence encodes CASSIGTGNYGYTF.

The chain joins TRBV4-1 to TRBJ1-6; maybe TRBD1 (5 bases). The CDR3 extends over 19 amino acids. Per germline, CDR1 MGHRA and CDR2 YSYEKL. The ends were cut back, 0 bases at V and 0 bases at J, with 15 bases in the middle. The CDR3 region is CASSQDRYEGSSYNSPLHF. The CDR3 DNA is TGCGCCAGCAGCCAAGACCGATACGAGGGGAGCTCCTATAATTCACCCCTCCACTTT.

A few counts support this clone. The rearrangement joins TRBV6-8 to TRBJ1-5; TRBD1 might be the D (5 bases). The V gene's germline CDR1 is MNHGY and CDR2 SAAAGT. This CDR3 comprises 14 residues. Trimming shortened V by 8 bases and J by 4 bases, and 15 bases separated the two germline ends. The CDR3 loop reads CASRNPGRNQPQHF. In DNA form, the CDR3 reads TGTGCCAGCCGTAACCCAGGGAGGAATCAGCCCCAGCATTTT.

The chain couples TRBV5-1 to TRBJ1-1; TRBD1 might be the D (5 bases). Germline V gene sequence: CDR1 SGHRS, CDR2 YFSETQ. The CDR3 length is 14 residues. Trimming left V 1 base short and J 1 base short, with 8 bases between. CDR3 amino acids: CASSLYGTNTEAFF. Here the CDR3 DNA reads TGCGCCAGCAGCTTGTACGGGACGAACACTGAAGCTTTCTTT.

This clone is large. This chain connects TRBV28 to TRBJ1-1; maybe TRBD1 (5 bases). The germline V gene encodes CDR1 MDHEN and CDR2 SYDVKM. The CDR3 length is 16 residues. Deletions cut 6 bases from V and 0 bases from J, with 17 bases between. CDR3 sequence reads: CASRARGAGMNTEAFF. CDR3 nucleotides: TGTGCCAGCAGGGCTCGGGGCGCAGGGATGAACACTGAAGCTTTCTTT.

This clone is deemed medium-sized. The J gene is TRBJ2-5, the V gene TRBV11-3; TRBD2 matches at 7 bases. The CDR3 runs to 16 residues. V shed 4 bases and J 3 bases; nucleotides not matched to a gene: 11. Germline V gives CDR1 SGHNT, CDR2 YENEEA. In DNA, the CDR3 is TGTGCCAGCAGCTCCCGGACTAGTGGCTATGAAGAGACCCAGTACTTC. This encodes CASSSRTSGYEETQYF.

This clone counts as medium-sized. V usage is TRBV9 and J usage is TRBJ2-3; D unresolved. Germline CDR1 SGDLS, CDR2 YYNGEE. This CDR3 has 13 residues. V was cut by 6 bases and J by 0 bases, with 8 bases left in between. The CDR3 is CASTLGSTDTQYF. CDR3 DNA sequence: TGTGCCAGCACCTTGGGCAGCACAGATACGCAGTATTTT.

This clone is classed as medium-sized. The CDR3: CASTRGQGNTGELFF. CDR3 nucleotides: TGTGCCAGCACTAGGGGACAGGGGAACACCGGGGAGCTGTTTTTT. The V call is TRBV6-8, the J call TRBJ2-2; 9 nucleotides line up with TRBD1. The CDR3 is 15 amino acids. V trimming: 7 bases; J trimming: 1 base; junction bases outside the gene matches: 4. The V gene's germline CDR1 is MNHGY and CDR2 SAAAGT.

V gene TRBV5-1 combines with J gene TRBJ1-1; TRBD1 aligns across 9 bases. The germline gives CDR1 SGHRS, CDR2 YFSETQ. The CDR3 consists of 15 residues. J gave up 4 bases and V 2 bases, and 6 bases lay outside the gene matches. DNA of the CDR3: TGCGCCAGCAGCTTCTCCCTGGGACAGGGCACTGAAGCTTTCTTT. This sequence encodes CASSFSLGQGTEAFF.

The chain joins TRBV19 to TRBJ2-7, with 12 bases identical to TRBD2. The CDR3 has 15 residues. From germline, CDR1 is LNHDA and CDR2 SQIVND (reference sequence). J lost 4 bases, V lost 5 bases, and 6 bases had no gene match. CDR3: CASSPRLAGEYEQYF. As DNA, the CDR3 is TGTGCCAGTAGTCCGCGACTAGCGGGAGAGTACGAGCAGTACTTC.

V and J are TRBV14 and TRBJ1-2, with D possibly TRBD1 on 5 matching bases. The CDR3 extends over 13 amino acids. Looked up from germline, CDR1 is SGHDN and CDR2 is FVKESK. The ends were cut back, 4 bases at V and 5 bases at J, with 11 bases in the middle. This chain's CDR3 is CASSPQDRYGYTF. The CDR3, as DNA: TGTGCCAGCAGCCCGCAAGACAGATATGGCTACACCTTC.

In nucleotides, the CDR3 is TGTGCTAGTGGAGCCCCGGCAGAACAATCCTACAATGAGCAGTTCTTC. Translating it yields CASGAPAEQSYNEQFF. V usage is TRBV12-5 and J usage is TRBJ2-1; no definite D call. The CDR3 contains 16 residues. With 6 bases removed from V and 1 base from J, the gap between germline ends came to 16 bases. In germline, CDR1 is LGHNT, CDR2 FRNRAP.

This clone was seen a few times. The CDR3 DNA reads as TGTGCCAGCAGTGCTGGATCGAGCACTGAAGCTTTCTTT. Its translation: CASSAGSSTEAFF. The J gene is TRBJ1-1, the V gene TRBV6-8; D gene ambiguous. The V end was cut by 5 bases, the J end by 4 bases, with 11 bases between. The CDR3 is 13 residues long. The germline V gene has CDR1 MNHGY and CDR2 SAAAGT.

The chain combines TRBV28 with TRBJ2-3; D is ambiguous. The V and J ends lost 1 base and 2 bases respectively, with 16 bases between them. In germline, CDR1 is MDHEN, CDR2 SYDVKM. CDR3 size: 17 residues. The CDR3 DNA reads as TGTGCCAGCAGTTTATCAAGCCGGTACTACTTCACAGATACGCAGTATTTT. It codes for CASSLSSRYYFTDTQYF.

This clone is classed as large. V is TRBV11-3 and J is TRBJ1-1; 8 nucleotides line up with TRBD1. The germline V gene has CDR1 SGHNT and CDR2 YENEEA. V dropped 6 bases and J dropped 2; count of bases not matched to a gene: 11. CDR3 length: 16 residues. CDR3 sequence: CASRLQGAGGNTEAFF. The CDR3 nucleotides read TGTGCCAGCAGACTCCAGGGGGCAGGAGGTAACACTGAAGCTTTCTTT.

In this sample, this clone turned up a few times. In nucleotides, the CDR3 is TGTGCCAGCAGTTCCCGGAGAGGTTCCGACTACAATGAGCAGTTCTTC. The encoded protein is CASSSRRGSDYNEQFF. The chain carries TRBV27 and TRBJ2-1; no clear D. CDR3 length: 16 amino acids. CDR1 MNHEY and CDR2 SMNVEV come from the germline V gene (reference sequence). V shed 4 bases and J shed 3 bases, with 16 bases lying between them.

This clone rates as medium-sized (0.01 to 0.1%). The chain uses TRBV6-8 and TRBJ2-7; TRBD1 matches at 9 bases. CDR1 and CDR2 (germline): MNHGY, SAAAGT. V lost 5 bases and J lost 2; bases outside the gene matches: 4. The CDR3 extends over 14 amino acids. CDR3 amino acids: CASSTGGETYEQYF. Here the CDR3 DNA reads TGTGCCAGCAGTACAGGGGGCGAGACCTACGAGCAGTACTTC.